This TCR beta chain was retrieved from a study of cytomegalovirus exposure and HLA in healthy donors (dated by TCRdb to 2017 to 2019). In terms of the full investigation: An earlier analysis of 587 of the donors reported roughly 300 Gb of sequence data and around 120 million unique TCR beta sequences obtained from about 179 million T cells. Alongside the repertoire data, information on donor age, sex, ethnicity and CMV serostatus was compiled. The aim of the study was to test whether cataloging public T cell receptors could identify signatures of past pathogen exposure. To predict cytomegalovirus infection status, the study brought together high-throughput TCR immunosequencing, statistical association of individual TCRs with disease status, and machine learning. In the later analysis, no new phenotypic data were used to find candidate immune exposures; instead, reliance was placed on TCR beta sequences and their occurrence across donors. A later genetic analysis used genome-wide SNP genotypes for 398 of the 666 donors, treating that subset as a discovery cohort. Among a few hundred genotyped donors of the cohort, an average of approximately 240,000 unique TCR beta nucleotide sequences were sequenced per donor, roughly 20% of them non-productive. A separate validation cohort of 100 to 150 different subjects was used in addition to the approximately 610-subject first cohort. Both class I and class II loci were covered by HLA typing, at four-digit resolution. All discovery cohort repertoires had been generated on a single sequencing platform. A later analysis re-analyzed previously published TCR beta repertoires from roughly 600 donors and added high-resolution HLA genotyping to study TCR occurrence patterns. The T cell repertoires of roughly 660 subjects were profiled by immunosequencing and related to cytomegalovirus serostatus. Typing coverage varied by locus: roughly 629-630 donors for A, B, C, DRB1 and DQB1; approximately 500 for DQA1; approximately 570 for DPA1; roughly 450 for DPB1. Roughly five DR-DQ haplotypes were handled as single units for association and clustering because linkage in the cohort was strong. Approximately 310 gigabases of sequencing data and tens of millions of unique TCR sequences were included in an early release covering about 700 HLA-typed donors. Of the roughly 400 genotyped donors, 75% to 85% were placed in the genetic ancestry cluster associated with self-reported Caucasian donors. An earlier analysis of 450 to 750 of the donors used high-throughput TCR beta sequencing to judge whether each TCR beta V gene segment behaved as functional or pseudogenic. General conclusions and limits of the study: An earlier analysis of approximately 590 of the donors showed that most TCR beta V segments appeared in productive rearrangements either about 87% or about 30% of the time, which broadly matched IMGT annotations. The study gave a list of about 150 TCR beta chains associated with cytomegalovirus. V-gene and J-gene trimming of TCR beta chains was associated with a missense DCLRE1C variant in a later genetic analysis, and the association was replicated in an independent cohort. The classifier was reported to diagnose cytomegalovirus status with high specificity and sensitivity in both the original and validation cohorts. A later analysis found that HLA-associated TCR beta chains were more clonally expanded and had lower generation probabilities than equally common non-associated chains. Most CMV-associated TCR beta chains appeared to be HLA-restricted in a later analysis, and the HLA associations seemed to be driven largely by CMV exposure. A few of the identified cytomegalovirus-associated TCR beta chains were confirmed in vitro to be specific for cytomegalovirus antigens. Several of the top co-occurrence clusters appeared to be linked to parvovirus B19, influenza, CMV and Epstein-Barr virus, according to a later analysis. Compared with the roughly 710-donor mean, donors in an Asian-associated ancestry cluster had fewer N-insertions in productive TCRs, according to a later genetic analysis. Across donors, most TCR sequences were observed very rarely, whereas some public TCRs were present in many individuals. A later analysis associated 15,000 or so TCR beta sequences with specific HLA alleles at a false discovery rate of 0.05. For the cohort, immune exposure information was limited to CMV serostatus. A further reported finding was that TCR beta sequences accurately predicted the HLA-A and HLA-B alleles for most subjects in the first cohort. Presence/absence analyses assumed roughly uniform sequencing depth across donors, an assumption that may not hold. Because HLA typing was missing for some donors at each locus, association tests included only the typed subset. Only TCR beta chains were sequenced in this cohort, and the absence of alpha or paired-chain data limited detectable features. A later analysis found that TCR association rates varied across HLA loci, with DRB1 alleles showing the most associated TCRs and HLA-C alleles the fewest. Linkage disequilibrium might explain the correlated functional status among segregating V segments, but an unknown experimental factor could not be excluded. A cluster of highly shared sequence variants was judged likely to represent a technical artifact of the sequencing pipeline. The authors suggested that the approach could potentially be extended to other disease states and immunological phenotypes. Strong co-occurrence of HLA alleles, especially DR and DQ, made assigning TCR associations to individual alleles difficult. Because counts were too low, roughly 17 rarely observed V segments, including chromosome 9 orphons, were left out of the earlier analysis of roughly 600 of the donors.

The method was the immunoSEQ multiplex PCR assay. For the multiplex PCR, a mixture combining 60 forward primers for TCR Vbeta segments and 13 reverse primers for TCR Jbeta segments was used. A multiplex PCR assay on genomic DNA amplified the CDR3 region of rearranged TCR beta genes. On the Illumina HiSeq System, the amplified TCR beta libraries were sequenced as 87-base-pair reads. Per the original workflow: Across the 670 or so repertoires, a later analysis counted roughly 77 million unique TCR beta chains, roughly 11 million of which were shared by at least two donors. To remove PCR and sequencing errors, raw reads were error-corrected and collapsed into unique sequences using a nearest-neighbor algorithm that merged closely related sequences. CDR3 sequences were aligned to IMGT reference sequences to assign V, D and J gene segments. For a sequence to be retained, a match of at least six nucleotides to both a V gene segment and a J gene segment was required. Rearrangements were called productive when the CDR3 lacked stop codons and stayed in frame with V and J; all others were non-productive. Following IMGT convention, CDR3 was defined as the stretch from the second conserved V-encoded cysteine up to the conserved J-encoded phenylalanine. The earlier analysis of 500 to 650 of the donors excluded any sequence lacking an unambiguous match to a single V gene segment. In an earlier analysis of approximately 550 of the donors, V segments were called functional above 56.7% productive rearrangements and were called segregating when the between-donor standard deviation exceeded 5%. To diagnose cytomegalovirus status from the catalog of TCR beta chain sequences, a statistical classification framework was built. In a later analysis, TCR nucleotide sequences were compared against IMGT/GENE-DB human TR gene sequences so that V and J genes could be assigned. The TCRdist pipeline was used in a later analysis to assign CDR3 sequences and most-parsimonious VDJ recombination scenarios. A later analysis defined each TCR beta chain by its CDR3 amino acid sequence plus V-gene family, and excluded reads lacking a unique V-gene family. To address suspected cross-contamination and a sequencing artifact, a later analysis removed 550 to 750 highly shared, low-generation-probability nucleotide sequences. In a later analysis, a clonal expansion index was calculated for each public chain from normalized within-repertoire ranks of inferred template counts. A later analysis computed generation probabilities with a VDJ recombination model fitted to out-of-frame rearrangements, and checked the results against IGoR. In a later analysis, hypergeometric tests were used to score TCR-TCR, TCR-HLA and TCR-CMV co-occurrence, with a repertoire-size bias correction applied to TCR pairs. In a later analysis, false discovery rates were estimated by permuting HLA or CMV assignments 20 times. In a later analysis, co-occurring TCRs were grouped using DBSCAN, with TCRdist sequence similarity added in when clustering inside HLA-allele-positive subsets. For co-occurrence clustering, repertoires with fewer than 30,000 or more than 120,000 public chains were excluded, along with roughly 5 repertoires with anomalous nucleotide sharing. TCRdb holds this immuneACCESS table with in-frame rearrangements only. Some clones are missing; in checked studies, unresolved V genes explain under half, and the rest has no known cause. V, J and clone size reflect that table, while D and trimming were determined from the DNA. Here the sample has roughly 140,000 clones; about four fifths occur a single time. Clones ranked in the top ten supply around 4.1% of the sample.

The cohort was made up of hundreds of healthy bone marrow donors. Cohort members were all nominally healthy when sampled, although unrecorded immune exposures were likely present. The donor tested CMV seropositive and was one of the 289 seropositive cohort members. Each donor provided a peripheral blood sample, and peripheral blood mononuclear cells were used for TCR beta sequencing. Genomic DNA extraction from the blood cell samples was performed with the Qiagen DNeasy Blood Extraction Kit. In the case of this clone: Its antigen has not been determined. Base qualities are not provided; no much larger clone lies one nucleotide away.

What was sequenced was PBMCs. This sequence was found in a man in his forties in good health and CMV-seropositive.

The CDR3 region: CASFPGQGKTGELFF. At the DNA level, the sequence is TGCGCCAGCTTTCCCGGACAGGGGAAAACCGGGGAGCTGTTTTTT. This chain is built from TRBV5-1 and TRBJ2-2; 9 bases in between match TRBD1. The junction shows trimming of 7 bases on V and 5 bases on J, and the gene matches do not reach 9 bases of it. The CDR3 contains 15 residues, cysteine and phenylalanine counted. Only CDR3 DNA remains: 45 bases, in frame from the first base. CDR1 and CDR2 (SGHRS, YFSETQ) derive from the germline V gene.